This passage covers 10 T cell receptor beta chains from one sample sequenced in a study of cytomegalovirus exposure and HLA in healthy donors. A multiplex PCR was run with 60 Vbeta primers and 13 Jbeta primers. The assay was immunoSEQ multiplex PCR, and TCRdb's table has in-frame clones only and misses some. The listing records around 100,000 clones. Sequencing used PBMCs. Every receptor here comes from a man aged 35-49 years in good health and CMV-seropositive.

This chain uses TRBV28 with TRBJ1-2, with a tentative D call TRBD1 (6 bases). The germline V gene encodes CDR1 MDHEN and CDR2 SYDVKM. The germline V and J ends were trimmed by 7 bases and 6 bases, with 15 bases remaining between them. The CDR3 is made up of 13 amino acids. The CDR3 DNA reads TGTGCCAGCACCCCTCACAGGGCCCATGGCTACACCTTC. It is translated as CASTPHRAHGYTF.

A word on this clone: The sample has other DNA sequences that encode this CDR3 too. The genes are TRBV7-9 and TRBJ2-2; TRBD2 matches at 11 bases. Germline V lookup: CDR1 SEHNR, CDR2 FQNEAQ (reference sequence). CDR3 length: 15 residues. V dropped 4 bases and J dropped 3; count of bases not matched to a gene: 1. The CDR3 reads CASSSGLADTGELFF. The CDR3 coding sequence is TGTGCCAGCAGCTCGGGACTAGCGGACACCGGGGAGCTGTTTTTT.

J is TRBJ1-2 and V is TRBV5-1; 7 bases agree with TRBD1. The V segment lost 5 bases and the J segment 2 bases; nucleotides outside the gene matches: 18. Germline CDR1 SGHRS, CDR2 YFSETQ. The CDR3 length is 18 residues. The CDR3, as DNA: TGCGCCAGCAGGAGTGCCGGGACAGCGGGGGTAACGAACTATGGCTACACCTTC. Translation gives CASRSAGTAGVTNYGYTF.

This chain uses TRBV27 with TRBJ2-1; a possible D gene is TRBD2 (5 bases). V was clipped by 5 bases and J by 1 base, with 18 bases between them. This CDR3 region has 17 residues. The germline V gene encodes CDR1 MNHEY and CDR2 SMNVEV (reference sequence). In DNA, the CDR3 is TGTGCCAGCAGTACCTACCCCCCGAGGGAGTCCTACAATGAGCAGTTCTTC. Protein: CASSTYPPRESYNEQFF.

The V gene is TRBV5-4, the J gene TRBJ2-6, with 7 bases matching TRBD1. CDR1 is SGHNT and CDR2 is YYREEE in the germline V gene (reference sequence). V was pared by 6 bases and J by 0 bases, with 6 bases of the junction left unmatched. This CDR3 is 16 amino acids long. The CDR3 here is CASTRDSSSGANVLTF. CDR3 DNA sequence: TGTGCCAGCACAAGGGACAGCAGCTCTGGGGCCAACGTCCTGACTTTC.

The CDR3 protein is CASSSSGRGSNEQFF. Written as DNA, the CDR3 is TGCGCCAGCAGCTCTAGCGGGAGGGGGAGCAATGAGCAGTTCTTC. This chain connects TRBV5-1 to TRBJ2-1, with TRBD2 identical over 12 bases. The CDR3 extends over 15 amino acids. Germline loops: CDR1 SGHRS, CDR2 YFSETQ. V gave up 3 bases and J gave up 6 bases; unmatched junction bases: 4.

The chain's CDR3 is CATSAGRTFSSYEQYF. The CDR3 nucleotides are TGTGCCACCAGTGCTGGCAGGACATTTTCCTCCTACGAGCAGTACTTC. The V and J genes are TRBV15 and TRBJ2-7; maybe TRBD1 (5 bases). The germline gives CDR1 LNHNV, CDR2 YYDKDF (reference sequence). V dropped 6 bases and J dropped 0 bases, with 18 bases sitting between them. The CDR3 length is 16 residues.

The chain is built from TRBV6-4 and TRBJ2-3, with 10 bases identical to TRBD2. The V gene end was trimmed by 5 bases and the J gene end by 1 base; junction bases not matched to a gene: 3. The germline gives CDR1 MRHNA, CDR2 SNTAGT. This CDR3 has 15 residues. The CDR3 DNA sequence: TGTGCCAGCAGTCCTAGCGGGAGTGGCACAGATACGCAGTATTTT. Amino acid sequence: CASSPSGSGTDTQYF.

The rearrangement joins TRBV5-4 to TRBJ1-1; D might be TRBD1 (5 bases). With 6 bases removed from V and 2 bases from J, the gap between germline ends came to 11 bases. Germline CDR1 SGHNT, CDR2 YYREEE (reference sequence). This CDR3 has 13 residues. CDR3 region: CASTRQPNTEAFF. CDR3 nucleotides: TGTGCCAGCACTCGACAGCCTAACACTGAAGCTTTCTTT.

This rearrangement joins TRBV4-2 to TRBJ2-2, with 8 bases identical to TRBD1. V shed 3 bases and J 1 base; nucleotides not matched to a gene: 4. The CDR3 sequence is 16 residues long. CDR1 is LGHNA, CDR2 YNFKEQ, per germline. Here the CDR3 reads CASSQAGGLNTGELFF. CDR3 bases: TGTGCCAGCAGCCAGGCAGGGGGCCTGAACACCGGGGAGCTGTTTTTT.